The clone carrying this T cell receptor beta chain occurred once. Its specificity is unknown. Measured with immunoSEQ multiplex PCR; TCRdb has only the in-frame clones, and not every one. The table lists about 41,000 clones, roughly 96% of them singletons. This entry is derived from a study of T cell clonotyping in hematopoietic cell transplantation. Study-level points and caveats: Graft donor and pretransplant recipient Inverse Simpson Index values predicted broader posttransplant TCR diversity. No sorting was done, leaving CD4 and CD8 contributions mixed. After transplant, recipient diversity fell while pathologically expanded clonotypes grew through day 180.

The V end lost 7 bases, the J end lost 0 bases, and 10 bases lay between the germline ends. The CDR3 spans 13 residues. Germline lookup yields CDR1 MNHEY and CDR2 SVGAGI. V and J are TRBV6-5 and TRBJ2-7; D is unclear. What was sequenced was peripheral blood mononuclear cells. This TCR came from a man aged 25-45 years in good health. Some clones in this sample may be carry-over from other donors' samples. The CDR3 DNA follows: TGTGCCAGCACTCGACCGGGCTCCTACGAGCAGTACTTC. Amino acid sequence: CASTRPGSYEQYF.